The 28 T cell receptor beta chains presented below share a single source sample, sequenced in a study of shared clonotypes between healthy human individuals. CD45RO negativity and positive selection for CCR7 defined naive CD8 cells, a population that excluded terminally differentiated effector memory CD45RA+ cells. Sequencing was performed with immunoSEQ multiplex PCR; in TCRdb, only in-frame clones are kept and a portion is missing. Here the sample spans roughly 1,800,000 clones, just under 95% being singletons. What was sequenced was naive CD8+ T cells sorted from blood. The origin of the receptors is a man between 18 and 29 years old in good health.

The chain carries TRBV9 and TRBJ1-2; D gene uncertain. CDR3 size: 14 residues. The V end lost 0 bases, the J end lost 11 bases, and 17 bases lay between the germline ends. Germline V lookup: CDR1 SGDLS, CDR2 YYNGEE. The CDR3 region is CASSVGGGLRSYTF. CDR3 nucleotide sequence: TGTGCCAGCAGCGTAGGAGGAGGGTTAAGGAGTTACACCTTC.

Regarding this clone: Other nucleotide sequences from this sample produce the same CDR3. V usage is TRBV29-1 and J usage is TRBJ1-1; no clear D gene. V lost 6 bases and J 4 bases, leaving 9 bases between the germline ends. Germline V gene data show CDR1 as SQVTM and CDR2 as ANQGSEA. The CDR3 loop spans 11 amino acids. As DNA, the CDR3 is TGCAGCGTGAGAGGAGGCACTGAAGCTTTCTTT. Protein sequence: CSVRGGTEAFF.

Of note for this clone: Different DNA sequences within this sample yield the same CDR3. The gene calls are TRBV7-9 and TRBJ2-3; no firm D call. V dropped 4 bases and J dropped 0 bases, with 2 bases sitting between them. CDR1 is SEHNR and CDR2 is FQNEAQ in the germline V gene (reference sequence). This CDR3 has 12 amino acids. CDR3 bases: TGTGCCAGCAGCTCTAGCACAGATACGCAGTATTTT. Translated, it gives CASSSSTDTQYF.

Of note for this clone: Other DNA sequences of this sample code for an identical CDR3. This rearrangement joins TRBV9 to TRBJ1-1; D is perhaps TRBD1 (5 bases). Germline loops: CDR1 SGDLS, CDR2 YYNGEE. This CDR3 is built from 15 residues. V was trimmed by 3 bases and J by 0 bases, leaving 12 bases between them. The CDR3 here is CASSGSGQLNTEAFF. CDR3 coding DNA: TGTGCCAGCAGCGGTTCGGGGCAGCTGAACACTGAAGCTTTCTTT.

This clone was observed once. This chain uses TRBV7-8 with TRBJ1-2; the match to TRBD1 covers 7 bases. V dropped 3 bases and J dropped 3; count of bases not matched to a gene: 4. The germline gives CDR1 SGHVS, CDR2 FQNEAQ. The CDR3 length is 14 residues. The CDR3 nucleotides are TGTGCCAGCAGCTTCCAGGGGGGAGACTATGGCTACACCTTC. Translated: CASSFQGGDYGYTF.

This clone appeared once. The CDR3, as DNA: TGTGCCTGGAACGAAGGGACCGACTACGAGCAGTACTTC. This encodes CAWNEGTDYEQYF. The genes are TRBV30 and TRBJ2-7, with D possibly being TRBD1 or TRBD2 (5 bases each). CDR1 and CDR2 from the germline V gene are GTSNPN and SVGIG (reference sequence). The CDR3 length is 13 residues. With 4 bases removed from V and 3 bases from J, the gap between germline ends came to 13 bases.

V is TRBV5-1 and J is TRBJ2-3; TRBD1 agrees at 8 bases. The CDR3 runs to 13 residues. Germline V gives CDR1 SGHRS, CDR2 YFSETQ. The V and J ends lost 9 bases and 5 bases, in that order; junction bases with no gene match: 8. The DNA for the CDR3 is TGCGCCACCAACGAGACAGGGGAAGATACGCAGTATTTT. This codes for CATNETGEDTQYF.

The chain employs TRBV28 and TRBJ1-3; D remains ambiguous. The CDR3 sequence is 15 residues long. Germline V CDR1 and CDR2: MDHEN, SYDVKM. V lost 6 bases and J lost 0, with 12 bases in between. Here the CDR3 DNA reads TGTGCCAGCAGCCCCGGATCCTACTCTGGAAACACCATATATTTT. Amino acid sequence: CASSPGSYSGNTIYF.

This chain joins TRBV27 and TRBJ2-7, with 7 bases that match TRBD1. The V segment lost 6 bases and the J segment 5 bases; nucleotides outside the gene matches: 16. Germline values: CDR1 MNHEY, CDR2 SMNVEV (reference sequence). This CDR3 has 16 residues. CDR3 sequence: CASSFGDWTGINEQYF. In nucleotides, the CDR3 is TGTGCCAGCAGCTTCGGTGACTGGACAGGCATCAACGAGCAGTACTTC.

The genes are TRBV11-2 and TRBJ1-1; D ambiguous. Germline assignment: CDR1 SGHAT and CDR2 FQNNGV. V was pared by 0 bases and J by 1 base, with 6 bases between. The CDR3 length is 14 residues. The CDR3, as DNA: TGTGCCAGCAGCTTAGATCCGGCGAACACTGAAGCTTTCTTT. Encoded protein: CASSLDPANTEAFF. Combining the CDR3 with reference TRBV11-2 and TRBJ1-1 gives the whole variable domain EAGVAQSPRYKIIEKRQSVAFWCNPISGHATLYWYQQILGQGPKLLIQFQNNGVVDDSQLPKDRFSAERLKGVDSTLKIQPAKLEDSAVYLCASSLDPANTEAFFGQGTRLTVV.

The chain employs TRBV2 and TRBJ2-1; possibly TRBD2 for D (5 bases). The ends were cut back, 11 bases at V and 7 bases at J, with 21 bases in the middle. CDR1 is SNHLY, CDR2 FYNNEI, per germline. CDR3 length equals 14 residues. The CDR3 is CASSLRELTNEQFF. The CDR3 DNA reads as TGTGCCTCCTCCTTGAGGGAGTTGACGAATGAGCAGTTCTTC.

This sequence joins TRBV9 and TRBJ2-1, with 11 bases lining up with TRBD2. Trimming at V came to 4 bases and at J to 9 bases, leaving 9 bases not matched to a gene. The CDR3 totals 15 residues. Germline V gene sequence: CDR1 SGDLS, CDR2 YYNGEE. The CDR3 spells CASSLSGGASGEQFF. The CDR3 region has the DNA TGTGCCAGCAGCCTTAGCGGGGGGGCCTCGGGTGAGCAGTTCTTC.

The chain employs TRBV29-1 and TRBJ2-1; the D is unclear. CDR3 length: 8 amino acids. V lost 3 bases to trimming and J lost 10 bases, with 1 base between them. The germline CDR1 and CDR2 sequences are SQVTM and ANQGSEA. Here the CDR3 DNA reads TGCAGCGTTGAGGAGCAGTTCTTC. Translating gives CSVEEQFF.

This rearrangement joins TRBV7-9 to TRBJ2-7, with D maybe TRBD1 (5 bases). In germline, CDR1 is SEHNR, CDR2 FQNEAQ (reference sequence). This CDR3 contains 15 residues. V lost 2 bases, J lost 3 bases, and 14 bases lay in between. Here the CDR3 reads CASSLSSGYDYEQYF. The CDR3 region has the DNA TGTGCCAGCAGCTTAAGTTCAGGGTATGACTACGAGCAGTACTTC.

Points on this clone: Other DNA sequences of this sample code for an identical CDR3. CDR3 amino acids: CAWSVQGGQPQHF. CDR3 coding DNA: TGTGCCTGGAGTGTACAGGGAGGGCAGCCCCAGCATTTT. The V and J genes are TRBV30 and TRBJ1-5, with D possibly TRBD1 on 6 matching bases. The ends were cut back, 0 bases at V and 7 bases at J, with 10 bases in the middle. Germline V lookup: CDR1 GTSNPN, CDR2 SVGIG (reference sequence). CDR3 length equals 13 residues.

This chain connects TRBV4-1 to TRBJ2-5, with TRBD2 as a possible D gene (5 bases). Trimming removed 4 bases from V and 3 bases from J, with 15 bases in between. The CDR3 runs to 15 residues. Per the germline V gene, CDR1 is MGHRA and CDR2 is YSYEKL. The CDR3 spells CASSRGAIAEETQYF. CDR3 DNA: TGCGCCAGCAGCCGGGGAGCAATAGCCGAAGAGACCCAGTACTTC.

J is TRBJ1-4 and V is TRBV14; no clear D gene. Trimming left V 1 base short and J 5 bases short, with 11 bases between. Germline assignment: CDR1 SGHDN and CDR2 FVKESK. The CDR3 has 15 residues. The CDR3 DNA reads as TGTGCCAGCAGCCAAGGACCGGGGATAAATGAAAAACTGTTTTTT. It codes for CASSQGPGINEKLFF.

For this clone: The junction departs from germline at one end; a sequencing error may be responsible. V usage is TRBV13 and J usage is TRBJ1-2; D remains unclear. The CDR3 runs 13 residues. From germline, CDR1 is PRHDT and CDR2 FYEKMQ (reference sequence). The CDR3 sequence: CVSTGQPPYGYTF. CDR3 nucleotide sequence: TGTGTCAGCACCGGCCAGCCTCCGTATGGCTACACCTTC.

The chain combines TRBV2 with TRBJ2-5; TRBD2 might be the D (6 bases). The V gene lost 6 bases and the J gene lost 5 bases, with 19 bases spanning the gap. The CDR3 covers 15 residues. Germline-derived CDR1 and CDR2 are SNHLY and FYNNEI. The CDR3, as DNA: TGTGCCAGCAGGGGAGCGGGTGCCTCGGGGGAGACCCAGTACTTC. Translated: CASRGAGASGETQYF.

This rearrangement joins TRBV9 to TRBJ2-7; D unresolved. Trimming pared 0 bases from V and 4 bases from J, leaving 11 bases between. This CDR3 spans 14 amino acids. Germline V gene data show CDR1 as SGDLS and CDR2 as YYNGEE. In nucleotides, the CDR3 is TGTGCCAGCAGCGTAGGGGGTAATGAGTACGAGCAGTACTTC. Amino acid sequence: CASSVGGNEYEQYF.

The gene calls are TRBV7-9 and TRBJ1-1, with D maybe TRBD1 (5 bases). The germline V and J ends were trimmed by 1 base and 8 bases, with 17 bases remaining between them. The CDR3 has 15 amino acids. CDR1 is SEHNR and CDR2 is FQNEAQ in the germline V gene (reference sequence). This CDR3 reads CASSLGSRDPEEAFF. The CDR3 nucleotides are TGTGCCAGCAGCTTAGGATCCCGGGACCCAGAGGAAGCTTTCTTT.

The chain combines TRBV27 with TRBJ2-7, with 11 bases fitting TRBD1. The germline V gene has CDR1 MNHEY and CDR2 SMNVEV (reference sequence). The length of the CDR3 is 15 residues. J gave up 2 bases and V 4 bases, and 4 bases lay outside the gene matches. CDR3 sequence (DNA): TGTGCCAGCAGTTACGGGGGACAGGGGGCCTACGAGCAGTACTTC. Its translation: CASSYGGQGAYEQYF.

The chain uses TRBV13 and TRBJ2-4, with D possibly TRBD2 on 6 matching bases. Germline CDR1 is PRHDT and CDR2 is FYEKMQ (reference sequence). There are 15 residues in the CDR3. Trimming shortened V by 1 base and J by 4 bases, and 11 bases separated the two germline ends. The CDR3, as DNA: TGTGCCAGCAGCTTAGCGGGAGACGGTAAAAACATTCAGTACTTC. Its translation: CASSLAGDGKNIQYF.

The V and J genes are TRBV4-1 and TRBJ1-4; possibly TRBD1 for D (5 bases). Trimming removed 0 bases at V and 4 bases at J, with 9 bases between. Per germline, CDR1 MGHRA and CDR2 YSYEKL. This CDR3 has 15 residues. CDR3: CASSQETVFNEKLFF. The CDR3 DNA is TGCGCCAGCAGCCAAGAGACAGTTTTTAATGAAAAACTGTTTTTT.

The CDR3 DNA reads TGTGCCAGCAGATACGGCCACCACAATGAGCAGTTCTTC. Its protein product is CASRYGHHNEQFF. The rearrangement links TRBV27 to TRBJ2-1, with unresolved D. CDR3 length: 13 amino acids. Germline V gene sequence: CDR1 MNHEY, CDR2 SMNVEV (reference sequence). V dropped 6 bases and J dropped 5 bases, with 11 bases sitting between them.

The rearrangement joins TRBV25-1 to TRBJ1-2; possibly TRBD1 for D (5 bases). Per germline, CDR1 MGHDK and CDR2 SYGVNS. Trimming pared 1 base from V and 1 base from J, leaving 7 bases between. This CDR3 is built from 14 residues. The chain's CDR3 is CASSEWGSNYGYTF. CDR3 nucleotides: TGTGCCAGCAGTGAATGGGGCAGTAACTATGGCTACACCTTC.

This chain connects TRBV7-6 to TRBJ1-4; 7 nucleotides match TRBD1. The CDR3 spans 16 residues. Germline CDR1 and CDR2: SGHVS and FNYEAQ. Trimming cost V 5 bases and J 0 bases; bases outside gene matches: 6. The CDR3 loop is CASSLNRGATNEKLFF. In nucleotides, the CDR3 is TGTGCCAGCAGCCTGAACAGGGGTGCAACTAATGAAAAACTGTTTTTT.

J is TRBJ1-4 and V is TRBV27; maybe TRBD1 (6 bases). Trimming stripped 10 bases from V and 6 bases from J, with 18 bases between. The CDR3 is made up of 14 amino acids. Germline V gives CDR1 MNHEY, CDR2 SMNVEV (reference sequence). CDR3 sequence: CATSETGRYEKLFF. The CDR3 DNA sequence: TGTGCCACCTCAGAGACAGGACGGTATGAAAAACTGTTTTTT.